The clone carrying this T cell receptor beta chain was found once. Its antigen is as yet unknown. Using viral peptide pools, the ViraFEST assay grew out antigen-specific CD4+ T cells prior to sequencing. After roughly eleven days in culture, the CD4+ T cells were isolated. The data were taken from a study of vaccination effects on CD4 cells after COVID-19. Profiling relied on immunoSEQ multiplex PCR, and the TCRdb table lists in-frame clones only, not all of them. The table has tens of thousands of clones, around 75% seen once. The length of the CDR3 is 18 residues. The chain joins TRBV21-1 to TRBJ2-4; the table's TRBD1 call for D was not verified on the DNA. TRBV21-1 represents a pseudogene. Sequenced material: CD4+ T cells from PBMCs cultured with HCoV-229E spike peptides, taken before COVID-19 vaccination. This sequence was found in a human donor who received a COVID-19 vaccine. The CDR3 here is CASSKVRLRGIGKNIQYF. CDR3 bases: TGTGCCAGCAGCAAAGTCCGTCTCAGGGGAATTGGCAAAAACATTCAGTACTTC.